This TCR beta chain was sequenced in a study of T cell changes during pregnancy in multiple sclerosis. The CDR3 runs 13 residues. CDR1 is SGHAT, CDR2 FQNNGV, per germline. V was trimmed by 3 bases and J by 4 bases, leaving 7 bases between them. Clones were read by immunoSEQ multiplex PCR, and TCRdb kept only the in-frame ones, dropping some. The profile shows tens of thousands of clones, 93% of them singletons. Source: CD8+ T cells from peripheral blood mononuclear cells, taken in the third trimester of pregnancy. The chain links TRBV11-2 to TRBJ1-5; D remains ambiguous. This sequence was found in a female donor with multiple sclerosis, enrolled in a pregnancy study. CDR3 sequence reads: CASSLGSNQPQHF. CDR3 in DNA: TGTGCCAGCAGCTTGGGCAGTAATCAGCCCCAGCATTTT.